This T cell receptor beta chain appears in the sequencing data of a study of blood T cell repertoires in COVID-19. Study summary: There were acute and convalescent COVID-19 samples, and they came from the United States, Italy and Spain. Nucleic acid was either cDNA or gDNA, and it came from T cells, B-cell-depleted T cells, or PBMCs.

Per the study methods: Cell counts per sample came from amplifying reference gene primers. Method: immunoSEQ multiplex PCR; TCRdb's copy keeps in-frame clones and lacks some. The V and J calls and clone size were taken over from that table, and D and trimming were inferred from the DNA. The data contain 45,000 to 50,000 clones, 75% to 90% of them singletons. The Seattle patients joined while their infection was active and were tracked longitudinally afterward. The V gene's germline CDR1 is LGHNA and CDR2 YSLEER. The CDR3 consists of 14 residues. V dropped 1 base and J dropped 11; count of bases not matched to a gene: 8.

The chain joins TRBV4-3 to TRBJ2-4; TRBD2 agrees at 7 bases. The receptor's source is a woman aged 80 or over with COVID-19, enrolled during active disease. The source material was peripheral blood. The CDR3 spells CASSQGGGSPLQYF. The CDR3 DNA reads TGCGCCAGCAGCCAAGGGGGGGGAAGCCCACTTCAGTACTTC.